The 31 T cell receptor beta chains in this list originate from one sample, sequenced in a study of blood T cell repertoires in COVID-19. Libraries were prepared by immunoSEQ multiplex PCR; TCRdb keeps only in-frame clonotypes and omits some of them. Here the sample spans 150,000 to 180,000 clones, roughly 89% being singletons. Sequenced: peripheral blood. Receptor source: a man aged 50 to 59 with acute or convalescent COVID-19.

The rearrangement links TRBV24-1 to TRBJ2-5, with TRBD1 matching over 9 bases. CDR3 length: 15 residues. V shed 8 bases, J shed 5 bases, and the junction held 11 bases outside the gene matches. The germline gives CDR1 KGHDR, CDR2 SFDVKD. CDR3 bases: TGTGCCACCACCCCGGGCGGGACAGGGTCCGAGACCCAGTACTTC. Protein: CATTPGGTGSETQYF.

The rearrangement joins TRBV28 to TRBJ2-1; 15 bases align to TRBD2. This CDR3 has 16 residues. V was pared by 4 bases and J by 9 bases, with 7 bases of the junction left unmatched. Germline V gene lookup returns CDR1 MDHEN and CDR2 SYDVKM. CDR3 in DNA: TGTGCCAGCAGTTCACCGGGACTAGCGGGAGGTACTGAGCAGTTCTTC. It encodes CASSSPGLAGGTEQFF.

The rearrangement uses TRBV4-3 and TRBJ2-1; a weak D match, TRBD1 (5 bases). The CDR3 extends over 15 amino acids. Trimming removed 4 bases at V and 8 bases at J, with 18 bases between. Per germline, CDR1 LGHNA and CDR2 YSLEER. CDR3 sequence (DNA): TGCGCCAGCAGCCGGGGCAGAAACTCCCAAGATGAGCAGTTCTTC. Protein product: CASSRGRNSQDEQFF.

The CDR3 DNA reads TGTGCCAGCAGTTTGGGAGGTAATAGCAATCAGCCCCAGCATTTT. It yields the protein CASSLGGNSNQPQHF. The chain employs TRBV28 and TRBJ1-5; D gene unclear. Germline V CDR1 and CDR2: MDHEN, SYDVKM. The CDR3 covers 15 residues. V lost 3 bases to trimming and J lost 0 bases, with 9 bases between them.

This sequence joins TRBV4-3 and TRBJ1-4, with unresolved D. Trimming removed 2 bases from V and 8 bases from J, with 18 bases in between. CDR1 is LGHNA, CDR2 YSLEER, per germline. This CDR3 is 16 amino acids long. CDR3 nucleotides: TGCGCCAGCAGCCAATCGGTGTCAAGGAGACTCGAAAAACTGTTTTTT. Residues: CASSQSVSRRLEKLFF.

V gene TRBV18 combines with J gene TRBJ2-1; 7 bases align to TRBD2. V lost 0 bases to trimming and J lost 6 bases; unmatched junction nucleotides: 2. This CDR3 has 14 amino acids. The germline V gene has CDR1 KGHSH and CDR2 LQKENI. CDR3 loop: CASSPPTGGNEQFF. As DNA, the CDR3 is TGTGCCAGCTCACCACCAACGGGGGGCAATGAGCAGTTCTTC.

Only a few counts were recorded for this clone. This rearrangement joins TRBV7-9 to TRBJ1-1; D is undetermined. The CDR3 is 14 residues long. The V gene's germline CDR1 is SEHNR and CDR2 FQNEAQ (reference sequence). The V end lost 1 base, the J end lost 2 bases, and 8 bases lay between the germline ends. The CDR3 sequence: CASSLGDYNTEAFF. In DNA, the CDR3 is TGTGCCAGCAGCTTAGGAGATTATAACACTGAAGCTTTCTTT.

The chain joins TRBV7-9 to TRBJ1-1, with 7 nucleotides matching TRBD1. Germline loops: CDR1 SEHNR, CDR2 FQNEAQ (reference sequence). Unmatched junction bases numbered 6, after V lost 5 bases and J lost 3 bases. The CDR3 runs 14 residues. CDR3 region: CASSAGTEHTEAFF. The CDR3 DNA reads TGTGCCAGCAGCGCCGGGACAGAACACACTGAAGCTTTCTTT.

This chain joins TRBV6-2 or TRBV6-3 and TRBJ2-3; D is perhaps TRBD2 (6 bases). Trimming removed 1 base from V and 5 bases from J, with 16 bases in between. This CDR3 region has 16 residues. Germline values: CDR1 MNHEY, CDR2 SVGEGT. In DNA form, the CDR3 reads TGTGCCAGCAGTTACTTTAGGGAGGATACCGGAGATACGCAGTATTTT. As protein: CASSYFREDTGDTQYF.

The rearrangement links TRBV19 to TRBJ1-5, with D perhaps TRBD1 (5 bases). Germline-derived CDR1 and CDR2 are LNHDA and SQIVND (reference sequence). The V gene lost 3 bases and the J gene lost 8 bases, with 14 bases spanning the gap. This CDR3 spans 14 amino acids. CDR3 sequence (DNA): TGTGCCAGTAGTATCGGACAAAACGCCGAGCCCCAGCATTTT. Translated, it gives CASSIGQNAEPQHF.

The chain recombines TRBV28 with TRBJ2-7; tentatively, D is TRBD2 (6 bases). Trimming left V 5 bases short and J 4 bases short, with 18 bases between. The CDR3 contains 15 residues. Germline-derived CDR1 and CDR2 are MDHEN and SYDVKM. This chain's CDR3 is CASSPPGDLAYEQYV. DNA for the CDR3: TGTGCCAGCAGTCCGCCGGGAGACCTAGCGTACGAGCAGTACGTC.

The chain combines TRBV10-3 with TRBJ2-3; TRBD1 aligns across 12 bases. The CDR3 runs to 15 residues. CDR1 and CDR2 (germline): ENHRY, SYGVKD. V lost 3 bases and J lost 6; bases outside the gene matches: 4. Here the CDR3 reads CAISEGTGGRDTQYF. The CDR3 coding sequence is TGTGCCATCAGTGAAGGGACAGGGGGCAGGGATACGCAGTATTTT.

The J gene is TRBJ1-4, the V gene TRBV15; unclear D gene. Trimming removed 1 base from V and 5 bases from J, with 11 bases in between. The CDR3 extends over 15 amino acids. Germline V gene lookup returns CDR1 LNHNV and CDR2 YYDKDF (reference sequence). The CDR3 region is CATSRVTGFNEKLFF. DNA for the CDR3: TGTGCCACCAGCAGAGTGACGGGGTTCAATGAAAAACTGTTTTTT.

The genes are TRBV6-1 and TRBJ2-5; D is undetermined. The CDR3 is 13 residues long. V gave up 3 bases and J gave up 3 bases, with 8 bases separating them. CDR1 is MNHNS, CDR2 SASEGT, per germline. In DNA, the CDR3 is TGTGCCAGCAGTGACCCGGTAAAAGAGACCCAGTACTTC. Residues: CASSDPVKETQYF.

This rearrangement joins TRBV5-4 to TRBJ2-3, with D tentatively TRBD2 (6 bases). There are 16 residues in the CDR3. Germline V CDR1 and CDR2: SGHNT, YYREEE (reference sequence). Between the trimmed V and J ends, which lost 3 bases and 2 bases, there was a span of 16 bases. Here the CDR3 DNA reads TGTGCCAGCAGCTCGGGGAGCGGGCGAATCACAGATACGCAGTATTTT. Protein sequence: CASSSGSGRITDTQYF. Full variable domain (missing parts from reference TRBV5-4 and TRBJ2-3): ETGVTQSPTHLIKTRGQQVTLRCSSQSGHNTVSWYQQALGQGPQFIFQYYREEENGRGNFPPRFSGLQFPNYSSELNVNALELDDSALYLCASSSGSGRITDTQYFGPGTRLTVL.

The sample holds one count of this clone. The chain is built from TRBV24-1 and TRBJ1-5, with D unclear. V was cut by 9 bases and J by 2 bases, with 16 bases left in between. The germline V gene has CDR1 KGHDR and CDR2 SFDVKD. The CDR3 runs to 15 residues. The DNA for the CDR3 is TGTGCCACCCGCCCGGGGAGGTTGGGCAATCAGCCCCAGCATTTT. Translation: CATRPGRLGNQPQHF.

The chain employs TRBV27 and TRBJ1-2; D is perhaps TRBD1 (5 bases). V dropped 8 bases and J dropped 4 bases, with 20 bases sitting between them. Germline CDR1 MNHEY, CDR2 SMNVEV (reference sequence). This CDR3 has 15 residues. CDR3 nucleotides: TGTGCCAGCGCTCCCGACCGACAGTTCCTCTATGGCTACACCTTC. This codes for CASAPDRQFLYGYTF.

DNA for the CDR3: TGTGCCAGCAGCCCTCTTCAAGAGACCCAGTACTTC. It is translated as CASSPLQETQYF. The chain carries TRBV7-8 and TRBJ2-5; D is undetermined. Germline V gene sequence: CDR1 SGHVS, CDR2 FQNEAQ. V lost 5 bases and J lost 2, with 6 bases in between. The CDR3 runs 12 residues.

The rearrangement links TRBV14 to TRBJ2-2; D is perhaps TRBD1 (6 bases). The CDR3 spans 14 residues. Germline-derived CDR1 and CDR2 are SGHDN and FVKESK. V was trimmed by 3 bases and J by 7 bases, leaving 12 bases between them. CDR3 residues: CASSQKDRLGELFF. The CDR3 DNA reads TGTGCCAGCAGCCAGAAGGACAGACTCGGGGAGCTGTTTTTT.

This chain links TRBV7-2 with TRBJ1-1, with D unresolved. With 4 bases removed from V and 2 bases from J, the gap between germline ends came to 17 bases. CDR3 length equals 16 residues. Germline lookup yields CDR1 SGHTA and CDR2 FQGNSA. The CDR3 DNA sequence: TGTGCCAGCAGCTCGCCCCATGGTGGAGTAAACACTGAAGCTTTCTTT. The encoded protein is CASSSPHGGVNTEAFF.

This chain connects TRBV6-5 to TRBJ1-1, with a weak D call TRBD1 (6 bases). The ends were cut back, 6 bases at V and 1 base at J, with 12 bases in the middle. Per germline, CDR1 MNHEY and CDR2 SVGAGI. This CDR3 has 14 amino acids. CDR3 region: CASRAQGQNTEAFF. The DNA for the CDR3 is TGTGCCAGCAGGGCCCAGGGGCAGAACACTGAAGCTTTCTTT.

Comment on this clone: Other DNA sequences in the sample encode the same CDR3. This chain uses TRBV3-1 (or the pseudogene TRBV3-2) with TRBJ2-5; the D gene is possibly TRBD2 (6 bases). Germline-derived CDR1 and CDR2 are LGHDT and YNNKEL (reference sequence). This CDR3 comprises 13 residues. V lost 3 bases and J 2 bases, leaving 7 bases between the germline ends. CDR3 region: CASSQGTQETQYF. Here the CDR3 DNA reads TGTGCCAGCAGCCAGGGGACTCAAGAGACCCAGTACTTC.

The rearrangement uses TRBV30 and TRBJ2-2; D is unclear. Germline assignment: CDR1 GTSNPN and CDR2 SVGIG (reference sequence). The CDR3 covers 14 residues. The germline V and J ends were trimmed by 8 bases and 0 bases, with 13 bases remaining between them. In nucleotides, the CDR3 is TGTGCCCTTCGTAGCAACGCGAACACCGGGGAGCTGTTTTTT. Its protein product is CALRSNANTGELFF.

The CDR3 DNA is TGTGCCAGCAGCTTGACTAGCGGGAGTATCGCCGCGAACACCGGGGAGCTGTTTTTT. Its translation: CASSLTSGSIAANTGELFF. The genes are TRBV7-9 and TRBJ2-2; 12 bases map to TRBD2. Trimming cost V 3 bases and J 0 bases; bases outside gene matches: 8. This CDR3 has 19 amino acids. The germline CDR1 and CDR2 sequences are SEHNR and FQNEAQ (reference sequence).

Notes on this clone: Other DNA sequences of this sample code for an identical CDR3. This chain links TRBV19 with TRBJ2-6; TRBD1 agrees at 9 bases. V was pared by 6 bases and J by 4 bases, with 4 bases of the junction left unmatched. Germline V gene sequence: CDR1 LNHDA, CDR2 SQIVND (reference sequence). This CDR3 comprises 15 residues. The CDR3 here is CASRQQGAGANVLTF. The CDR3 DNA reads as TGTGCCAGTAGGCAACAGGGGGCCGGGGCCAACGTCCTGACTTTC.

The gene calls are TRBV6-4 and TRBJ2-2, with TRBD1 identical over 8 bases. Germline V gene data show CDR1 as MRHNA and CDR2 as SNTAGT. This CDR3 contains 13 residues. Losses at the gene ends were 7 bases for V and 5 bases for J; bases not matched to a gene: 3. The CDR3 DNA reads as TGTGCCAGCAAGGACAGGGATACCGGGGAGCTGTTTTTT. It specifies CASKDRDTGELFF.

The table lists this clone with a count of one. One end of the junction is discordant with germline, which a read error may explain. The chain combines TRBV3-1 (or the pseudogene TRBV3-2) with TRBJ2-1, with D possibly being TRBD2 (6 bases). This CDR3 region has 13 residues. Germline V gene lookup returns CDR1 LGHDT and CDR2 YNNKEL (reference sequence). The CDR3 nucleotides are TGTGCCAGCAGAAGCGGGTCCTACACTGAGCAGTTCTTC. This translates into CASRSGSYTEQFF.

This chain joins TRBV7-9 and TRBJ2-7, with TRBD1 identical over 7 bases. The CDR3 runs 13 residues. After removal of 5 bases from V and 2 bases from J, the junction contained 3 bases not matched to a gene. Germline assignment: CDR1 SEHNR and CDR2 FQNEAQ (reference sequence). The CDR3, as DNA: TGTGCCAGCAGCCAAGGGACAGCCTACGAGCAGTACGTC. Its protein is CASSQGTAYEQYV.

This chain links TRBV5-6 with TRBJ2-3, with D perhaps matching TRBD2 (6 bases). The CDR3 extends over 13 amino acids. Trimming cost V 0 bases and J 5 bases, with 7 bases left between them. CDR1 SGHDT and CDR2 YYEEEE come from the germline V gene. For the CDR3, the DNA is TGTGCCAGCAGCTTGGGTAGCGGAGATACGCAGTATTTT. It encodes CASSLGSGDTQYF.

The V and J genes are TRBV9 and TRBJ2-2; the D is unclear. There are 14 residues in the CDR3. V shed 5 bases and J shed 6 bases, with 14 bases lying between them. Germline loops: CDR1 SGDLS, CDR2 YYNGEE. The CDR3 DNA sequence: TGTGCCAGCAGTCCACTGGGTACAGCCGGGGAGCTGTTTTTT. It yields the protein CASSPLGTAGELFF.

The chain recombines TRBV10-3 with TRBJ1-4; 10 bases line up with TRBD1. The length of the CDR3 is 14 residues. V lost 5 bases, J lost 4 bases, and 1 base stayed unmatched. From germline, CDR1 is ENHRY and CDR2 SYGVKD. Written as DNA, the CDR3 is TGTGCCATCAGTCGGGACAGGGGTAATGAAAAACTGTTTTTT. Translated: CAISRDRGNEKLFF.